The T cell receptor beta chain described here comes from a study of T-cell memory formation after mild COVID-19. In the study overall: The study found TCR clusters largely donor specific.

This clonotype showed up many times. What it binds is unknown. Regarding the study as a whole: Cross-reactive memory apparently joined, as some responding clones appeared in pre-infection memory. Most CD4+ clones that shrank were in CM and EM, while CD8+ ones turned up in EMRA. Later expanders leaned CD4+, whereas clones that contracted between day 15 and 85 were balanced CD4/CD8.

TCRdb processed the 5' RACE reads anew with MiXCR; each CDR3 protein has one entry. The sample shows 470,000 or so distinct CDR3 sequences, 15% to 20% of them seen only once. The J segment lost 2 bases and the V segment lost 5 bases, leaving 7 bases of the junction unmatched. The germline gives CDR1 SQVTM, CDR2 ANQGSEA. This CDR3 region has 14 residues. Sequencing was carried out using PBMCs or a T cell subset sorted from them (not recorded which). J is TRBJ2-7 and V is TRBV29-1; 9 positions match TRBD1. The source of this sequence is a man aged 18 to 30 who had mild COVID-19 (a few samples of this study predate the infection). Cell type and time point are not known. The CDR3 reads CSVRDRERTYEQYV. The CDR3 DNA reads as TGCAGCGTTAGGGACAGGGAGAGGACCTACGAGCAGTACGTC.